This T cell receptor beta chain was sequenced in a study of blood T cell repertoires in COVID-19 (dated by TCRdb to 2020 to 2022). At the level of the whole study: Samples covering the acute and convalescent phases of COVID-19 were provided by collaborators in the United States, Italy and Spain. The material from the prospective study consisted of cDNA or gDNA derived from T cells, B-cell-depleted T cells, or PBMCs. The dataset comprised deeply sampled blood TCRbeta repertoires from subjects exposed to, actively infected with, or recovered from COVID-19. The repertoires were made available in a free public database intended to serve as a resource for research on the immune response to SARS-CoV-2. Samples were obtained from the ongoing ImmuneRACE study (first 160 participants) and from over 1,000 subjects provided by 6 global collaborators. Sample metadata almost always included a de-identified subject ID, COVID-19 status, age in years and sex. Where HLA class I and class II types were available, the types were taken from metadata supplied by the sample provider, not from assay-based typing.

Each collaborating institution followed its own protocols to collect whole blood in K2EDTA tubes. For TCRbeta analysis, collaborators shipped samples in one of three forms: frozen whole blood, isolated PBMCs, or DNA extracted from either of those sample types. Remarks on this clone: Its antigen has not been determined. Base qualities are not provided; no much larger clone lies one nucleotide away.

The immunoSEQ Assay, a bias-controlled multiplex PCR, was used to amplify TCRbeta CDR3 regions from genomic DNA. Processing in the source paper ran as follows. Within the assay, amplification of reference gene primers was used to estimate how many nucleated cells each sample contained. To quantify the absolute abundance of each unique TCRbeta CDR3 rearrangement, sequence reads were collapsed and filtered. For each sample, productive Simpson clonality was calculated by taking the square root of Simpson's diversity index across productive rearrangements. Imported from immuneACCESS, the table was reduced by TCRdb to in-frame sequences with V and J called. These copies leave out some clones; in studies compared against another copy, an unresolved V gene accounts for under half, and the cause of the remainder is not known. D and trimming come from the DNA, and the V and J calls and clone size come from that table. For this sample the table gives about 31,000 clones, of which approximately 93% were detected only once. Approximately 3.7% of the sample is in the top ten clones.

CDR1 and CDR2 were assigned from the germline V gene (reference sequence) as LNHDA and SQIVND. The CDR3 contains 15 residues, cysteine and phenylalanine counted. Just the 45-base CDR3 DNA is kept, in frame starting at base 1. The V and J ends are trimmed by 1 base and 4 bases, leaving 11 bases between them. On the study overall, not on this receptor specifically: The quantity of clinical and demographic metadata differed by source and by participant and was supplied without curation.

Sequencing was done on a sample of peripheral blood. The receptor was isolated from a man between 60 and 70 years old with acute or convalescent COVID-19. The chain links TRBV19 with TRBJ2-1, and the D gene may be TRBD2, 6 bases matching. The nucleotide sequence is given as TGTGCCAGTAGTATAGGAGGGAGGTTGTACAATGAGCAGTTCTTC. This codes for CASSIGGRLYNEQFF.